The source of this T cell receptor (beta chain) is a study of blood T cell repertoires in COVID-19. Across the whole study: Whether acute or convalescent, the COVID-19 samples came from the United States, Italy and Spain.

TCRdb's table, derived via immunoSEQ multiplex PCR, lists solely in-frame clones and lacks some. This table has 95,000 to 120,000 clones, 60% to 85% appearing once. Sequencing was done on a sample of peripheral blood. This TCR came from a woman aged 40-49 years with acute or convalescent COVID-19.

For the CDR3, the DNA is TGTGCCTGGAGTACAGCTAAGGAGACCCAGTACTTC. Amino acid sequence: CAWSTAKETQYF. The chain is built from TRBV30 and TRBJ2-5; D gene unclear. The V and J ends lost 2 bases and 5 bases respectively, with 9 bases between them. This CDR3 has 12 amino acids. The germline gives CDR1 GTSNPN, CDR2 SVGIG (reference sequence).